These T cell receptor beta chains were read from a single sample in a study of early T cells in non-severe SARS-CoV-2 infection. TCRdb used MiXCR to reprocess the 5' RACE reads, holding one entry per CDR3 protein. The sample has 95,000 to 110,000 distinct CDR3 sequences, approximately 10% seen once; the top ten hold roughly 8%. Sequenced sample: whole blood. The receptors derive from an adult who was a healthcare worker with PCR-confirmed SARS-CoV-2 infection or an uninfected control (not recorded which). Both conserved end residues are part of each CDR3. Each record gives: J gene, CDR3 length, V gene, clone size, D gene, CDR3 protein, CDR3 DNA. D genes are given only for firm matches. Some rows have no size entry. The others give once, few or many, or a class for an expanded clone.

>TRBJ2-1|17|TRBV7-2|many|.
CASRESTGSSSYNEQFF
TGTGCCAGCAGAGAATCTACAGGGTCGAGCTCCTACAATGAGCAGTTCTTC
>TRBJ2-3|13|TRBV2|.|.
CASLVVLPDTQYF
TGTGCAAGCTTAGTGGTTTTGCCAGATACGCAGTATTTT
>TRBJ2-7|15|TRBV10-3|many|TRBD1
CAISESGTGGDEQYF
TGTGCCATCAGTGAGTCAGGAACAGGGGGTGACGAGCAGTACTTC
>TRBJ1-1|13|TRBV28|many|.
CASSPVAREKAFF
TGTGCCAGCAGTCCGGTAGCCCGGGAAAAAGCTTTCTTT
>TRBJ2-1|19|TRBV28|few|TRBD2
CASSLPTSGGPLSYNEQFF
TGTGCCAGCAGTTTACCCACTAGCGGGGGCCCTCTCTCCTACAATGAGCAGTTCTTC
>TRBJ2-1|16|TRBV29-1|few|TRBD2
CSVEGLAGVNYNEQFF
TGCAGCGTTGAGGGGCTAGCGGGAGTTAACTACAATGAGCAGTTCTTC
>TRBJ1-5|14|TRBV6-5|many|.
CASSDRWSNQPQHF
TGTGCCAGCAGTGACAGGTGGAGCAATCAGCCCCAGCATTTT
>TRBJ1-2|12|TRBV20-1|many|.
CSAGGAPYGYTF
TGCAGTGCTGGGGGGGCCCCCTATGGCTACACCTTC
>TRBJ2-1|16|TRBV5-4|many|TRBD2
CASSLIASGYYNEQFF
TGTGCCAGCAGCTTGATAGCTAGCGGGTACTACAATGAGCAGTTCTTC
>TRBJ2-7|14|TRBV4-1|.|.
CASSLLLGQSEQYF
TGCGCCAGCAGCCTCCTGCTGGGCCAGAGCGAGCAGTACTTC
>TRBJ2-2|15|TRBV5-1|.|.
CASSLETGRTGELFF
TGCGCCAGCAGCCTTGAGACAGGGAGGACCGGGGAGCTGTTTTTT
>TRBJ2-1|14|TRBV20-1|many|.
CSARDPGGGDEQFF
TGCAGTGCTAGAGATCCTGGGGGAGGCGATGAGCAGTTCTTC
>TRBJ1-4|16|TRBV5-1|.|.
CASSLEAGLLNEKLFF
TGCGCCAGCAGCTTGGAAGCGGGACTGCTTAATGAAAAACTGTTTTTT
>TRBJ2-4|14|TRBV6-2/TRBV6-3|.|TRBD1
CASSSTGPVNIQYF
TGTGCCAGCAGTTCGACAGGGCCCGTAAACATTCAGTACTTC
>TRBJ2-1|14|TRBV7-9|many|.
CASSLGRDYNEQFF
TGTGCCAGCAGCTTAGGCCGGGATTACAATGAGCAGTTCTTC
>TRBJ2-7|14|TRBV4-1|few|.
CASSNQPDSREQYF
TGCGCCAGCAGCAATCAACCGGACAGCCGAGAGCAGTACTTC
>TRBJ1-5|15|TRBV3-1|many|TRBD1
CASWGDRGATQPQHF
TGTGCCAGCTGGGGGGACAGGGGAGCCACTCAGCCCCAGCATTTT
>TRBJ2-7|14|TRBV10-1|many|.
CASSDIPGSYEQYF
TGCGCCAGCAGTGATATTCCAGGATCCTACGAGCAGTACTTC
>TRBJ1-1|9|TRBV29-1|.|.
CSPTYVAFF
TGCAGCCCAACGTACGTAGCTTTCTTT
>TRBJ1-1|13|TRBV20-1|many|.
CSANRGGLTEAFF
TGCAGTGCCAACCGGGGGGGTTTGACTGAAGCTTTCTTT
>TRBJ2-1|15|TRBV9|many|TRBD2
CASSVRLAGFNEQFF
TGTGCCAGCAGCGTCAGACTAGCGGGGTTCAATGAGCAGTTCTTC
>TRBJ2-4|12|TRBV29-1|few|TRBD2
CSVREAGNIQYF
TGCAGCGTTCGGGAGGCGGGGAACATTCAGTACTTC
>TRBJ2-7|14|TRBV20-1|many|.
CSARDADRSNEQYF
TGCAGTGCTAGAGACGCCGACAGGTCCAACGAGCAGTACTTC
>TRBJ2-1|17|TRBV6-2/TRBV6-3|many|TRBD2
CASSYSTREALYNEQFF
TGTGCCAGCAGTTACTCGACGCGGGAGGCCCTATACAATGAGCAGTTCTTC
>TRBJ2-1|17|TRBV14|many|TRBD1
CASSQLRPGQGYNEQFF
TGTGCCAGCAGCCAACTAAGGCCGGGACAGGGATACAATGAGCAGTTCTTC
>TRBJ2-7|14|TRBV28|.|.
CASSFGPGGHEQYF
TGTGCCAGCAGTTTTGGGCCTGGAGGCCACGAGCAGTACTTC
>TRBJ1-2|15|TRBV14|few|.
CASSSRQTPYYGYTF
TGTGCCAGCAGCTCACGACAGACCCCGTACTATGGCTACACCTTC
>TRBJ1-5|15|TRBV20-1|.|TRBD1
CSALRGQTINQPQHF
TGCAGTGCCCTCAGGGGACAGACTATCAATCAGCCCCAGCATTTT
>TRBJ2-5|14|TRBV6-5|many|.
CASRGGSGVETQYF
TGTGCCAGCAGAGGCGGGTCGGGGGTGGAGACCCAGTACTTC
>TRBJ1-1|14|TRBV6-1|.|.
CASSELGRNTEAFF
TGTGCCAGCAGTGAACTGGGCAGAAACACTGAAGCTTTCTTT
>TRBJ1-2|16|TRBV11-2|few|.
CASNPTGTRANYGYTF
TGTGCCAGCAATCCTACTGGGACGCGAGCTAACTATGGCTACACCTTC
>TRBJ1-5|14|TRBV15|many|.
CATSRDLGDQPQHF
TGTGCCACCAGCAGAGATTTGGGGGATCAGCCCCAGCATTTT
>TRBJ2-1|13|TRBV28|many|.
CASSSGVSGEQFF
TGTGCCAGCAGTTCAGGGGTTTCGGGTGAGCAGTTCTTC
>TRBJ1-2|16|TRBV7-6|many|.
CASSPVGRRTSRGYTF
TGTGCCAGCAGCCCAGTAGGTCGTCGGACGTCGCGGGGCTACACCTTC
>TRBJ1-6|14|TRBV6-2/TRBV6-3|many|.
CASRRESRESPLHF
TGTGCCAGCAGGCGAGAAAGCAGAGAATCACCCCTCCACTTT
>TRBJ2-7|16|TRBV2|few|TRBD2
CASTEGSGLAVYEQYF
TGTGCCAGCACCGAGGGGTCGGGACTAGCGGTCTACGAGCAGTACTTC
>TRBJ1-5|12|TRBV28|many|.
CASRGRSQPQHF
TGTGCCAGCAGGGGACGGTCTCAGCCCCAGCATTTT
>TRBJ2-2|14|TRBV6-2/TRBV6-3|.|TRBD2
CASSSTSGIDELFF
TGTGCCAGCAGTTCCACTAGCGGGATAGATGAGCTGTTTTTT
>TRBJ2-7|17|TRBV20-1|.|TRBD2
CSASPLRLAGDSYEQYF
TGCAGTGCTAGTCCCCTTCGACTAGCGGGAGATTCCTACGAGCAGTACTTC
>TRBJ2-1|18|TRBV27|many|.
CASSSSLVGRSSYNEQFF
TGTGCCAGCAGTTCCTCGCTCGTAGGCCGGTCTTCCTACAATGAGCAGTTCTTC
>TRBJ1-6|15|TRBV28|few|.
CASSFPPAGASPLHF
TGTGCCAGCAGTTTCCCACCAGCTGGGGCTTCACCCCTCCACTTT
>TRBJ2-5|15|TRBV4-1|.|.
CASSQDLSLVETQYF
TGCGCCAGCAGCCAAGATCTTTCCCTAGTGGAGACCCAGTACTTC
>TRBJ2-7|13|TRBV10-2|.|.
CASSEKESREQYF
TGCGCCAGCAGTGAGAAGGAGTCTAGGGAGCAGTACTTC
>TRBJ2-7|15|TRBV6-5|few|.
CASAASDRASYEQYF
TGTGCCTCAGCGGCCTCCGACAGAGCCTCCTACGAGCAGTACTTC
>TRBJ2-6|16|TRBV7-9|many|.
CASSRGGNSGANVLTF
TGTGCCAGCAGTCGAGGAGGGAACTCTGGGGCCAACGTCCTGACTTTC
>TRBJ2-3|13|TRBV10-1|many|.
CASSEVLGDTQYF
TGCGCCAGCAGTGAGGTTTTGGGTGATACGCAGTATTTT
>TRBJ2-1|14|TRBV9|few|.
CASSARRGYNEQFF
TGTGCCAGCAGCGCTAGACGGGGGTACAATGAGCAGTTCTTC
>TRBJ2-3|13|TRBV6-2/TRBV6-3|.|.
CASSGDLTDTQYF
TGTGCCAGCAGTGGGGACCTGACAGATACGCAGTATTTT
>TRBJ1-6|16|TRBV7-2|few|TRBD1
CASSWGWTGANSPLHF
TGTGCCAGCAGCTGGGGTTGGACAGGGGCTAATTCACCCCTCCACTTT
>TRBJ2-3|16|TRBV7-8|many|.
CASSGYREAVGDTQYF
TGTGCCAGCAGCGGTTATAGGGAGGCTGTCGGAGATACGCAGTATTTT
>TRBJ2-7|11|TRBV12-3/TRBV12-4|many|.
CASSNRYEQYF
TGTGCCAGCAGCAACAGGTACGAGCAGTACTTC
>TRBJ1-4|13|TRBV20-1|few|TRBD1
CSARLLTGLKLFF
TGCAGTGCTAGATTACTGACAGGGCTAAAACTGTTTTTT
>TRBJ2-4|21|TRBV7-2|few|TRBD2
CASSLEGLAGGPGGLLNIQYF
TGTGCCAGCAGCTTAGAAGGGCTAGCGGGAGGGCCGGGGGGCTTGTTAAACATTCAGTACTTC
>TRBJ2-2|12|TRBV5-1|few|.
CASEGGTGELFF
TGCGCCAGCGAGGGTGGCACCGGGGAGCTGTTTTTT
>TRBJ2-5|17|TRBV6-2/TRBV6-3|.|TRBD2
CATRRVAGDRPEETQYF
TGTGCTACCCGGAGGGTAGCGGGAGACCGGCCGGAGGAGACCCAGTACTTC
>TRBJ2-7|11|TRBV10-3|.|.
CAISDSYEQYF
TGTGCCATCAGTGATTCCTACGAGCAGTACTTC
>TRBJ2-3|14|TRBV5-4|few|.
CASSLKGTTDTQYF
TGTGCCAGCAGCTTAAAGGGGACCACAGATACGCAGTATTTT
>TRBJ1-6|15|TRBV5-1|few|TRBD1
CASSLGDRGRTPLHF
TGCGCCAGCAGCTTGGGGGACAGGGGCCGGACACCCCTCCACTTT
>TRBJ2-3|16|TRBV2|many|TRBD1
CASSEAGPQGEDTQYF
TGTGCCAGCAGTGAAGCGGGACCCCAGGGGGAAGATACGCAGTATTTT
>TRBJ1-4|15|TRBV12-3/TRBV12-4|many|TRBD1
CASSTTGTGNEKLFF
TGTGCCAGCAGTACGACCGGGACAGGGAATGAAAAACTGTTTTTT